The 19 T cell receptor beta chains reported below all come from one sample, sequenced in a study of blood T cell repertoires in COVID-19. Sequencing used immunoSEQ multiplex PCR; TCRdb keeps in-frame clones, though not all of them. The top ten clones hold about 8.1% of a sample with over 15,000 clones, approximately 78% of them seen once. Source material: peripheral blood. The receptors come from a man between 60 and 70 years old with acute or convalescent COVID-19.

The chain carries TRBV7-2 and TRBJ2-1; TRBD2 aligns across 15 bases. CDR1 is SGHTA and CDR2 is FQGNSA in the germline V gene. The CDR3 covers 19 residues. Trimming cost V 5 bases and J 5 bases; bases outside gene matches: 13. CDR3 DNA: TGTGCCAGCAGCCCCCGAGGACTAGCGGGGGGGCGGAACAACAATGAGCAGTTCTTC. Its translation: CASSPRGLAGGRNNNEQFF.

Written as DNA, the CDR3 is TGTGCCAGCAGCTCTAGCGGGGAGAATCATGGCTACACCTTC. This gives the protein CASSSSGENHGYTF. The rearrangement links TRBV7-9 to TRBJ1-2; no reliable D call. The germline V and J ends were trimmed by 4 bases and 6 bases, with 15 bases remaining between them. This CDR3 spans 14 amino acids. Germline-derived CDR1 and CDR2 are SEHNR and FQNEAQ (reference sequence).

In its sample, this clone is medium-sized. The J gene is TRBJ2-1, the V gene TRBV27; D possibly corresponds to TRBD2 (5 bases). Trimming cost V 3 bases and J 5 bases, with 11 bases left between them. The V gene's germline CDR1 is MNHEY and CDR2 SMNVEV (reference sequence). CDR3 length: 14 residues. In nucleotides, the CDR3 is TGTGCCAGCAGTTTTTACGGGGAAAACAATGAGCAGTTCTTC. It specifies CASSFYGENNEQFF.

The chain employs TRBV24-1 and TRBJ2-1, with TRBD2 matching 9 bases. This CDR3 region has 12 residues. V shed 7 bases and J 11 bases; nucleotides not matched to a gene: 5. CDR1 KGHDR and CDR2 SFDVKD come from the germline V gene. The CDR3 region has the DNA TGTGCCACCAGGGGCGGGGGGGTCCAGCAGTTCTTC. It codes for CATRGGGVQQFF.

This chain joins TRBV7-2 and TRBJ2-7, with 7 bases matching TRBD2. The J segment lost 5 bases and the V segment lost 1 base, leaving 5 bases of the junction unmatched. Germline loops: CDR1 SGHTA, CDR2 FQGNSA. The CDR3 is 14 amino acids. The CDR3 DNA reads TGTGCCAGCAGCTTAGTAGGGAGGGGAAACGAGCAGTACTTC. Translating it yields CASSLVGRGNEQYF.

This sequence joins TRBV4-1 and TRBJ1-1, with a possible D match to TRBD1 (6 bases). The germline V gene encodes CDR1 MGHRA and CDR2 YSYEKL. Deletions cut 1 base from V and 0 bases from J, with 15 bases between. The CDR3 runs 17 residues. The DNA of the CDR3 is TGCGCCAGCAGCCAAGGGGCAGCCAGGGGTATGAACACTGAAGCTTTCTTT. It yields the protein CASSQGAARGMNTEAFF.

This clone was detected only once. This chain uses TRBV5-1 with TRBJ2-4; TRBD2 aligns across 7 bases. Trimming at V came to 4 bases and at J to 8 bases, leaving 9 bases not matched to a gene. The CDR3 extends over 14 amino acids. Per the germline V gene, CDR1 is SGHRS and CDR2 is YFSETQ. Here the CDR3 DNA reads TGCGCCAGCAGCCCCGCCGGGGGGTTGGACATTCAGTACTTC. Protein product: CASSPAGGLDIQYF.

V usage is TRBV5-4 and J usage is TRBJ2-3, with 9 bases lining up with TRBD1. The germline CDR1 and CDR2 sequences are SGHNT and YYREEE (reference sequence). V trimming: 4 bases; J trimming: 0 bases; junction bases outside the gene matches: 9. There are 17 residues in the CDR3. CDR3 loop: CASSPGQGISSTDTQYF. The CDR3 nucleotides read TGTGCCAGCAGCCCCGGACAGGGGATTTCTAGCACAGATACGCAGTATTTT.

The chain is built from TRBV7-2 and TRBJ1-4; D not resolved. V was shortened by 6 bases and J by 6 bases, with 17 bases between the two germline ends. Germline V lookup: CDR1 SGHTA, CDR2 FQGNSA. CDR3 size: 15 residues. The CDR3 sequence is CASRFTPATDEKLFF. The CDR3 nucleotides read TGTGCCAGCAGGTTTACGCCCGCCACGGATGAAAAACTGTTTTTT.

J is TRBJ2-1 and V is TRBV5-4, with TRBD2 as a possible D gene (6 bases). Germline CDR1 is SGHNT and CDR2 is YYREEE (reference sequence). V gave up 4 bases and J gave up 4 bases, with 18 bases separating them. This CDR3 region has 16 residues. In DNA form, the CDR3 reads TGTGCCAGCAGCCGGGACTCGACGGGGTCATACAATGAGCAGTTCTTC. It translates to CASSRDSTGSYNEQFF.

CDR3 loop: CASSLTDSYNEQFF. The CDR3 DNA reads as TGCGCCAGCAGCTTGACAGATAGCTACAATGAGCAGTTCTTC. The V and J genes are TRBV5-1 and TRBJ2-1; D is unresolved. V was cut by 1 base and J by 3 bases, with 8 bases left in between. The CDR3 has 14 amino acids. Germline-derived CDR1 and CDR2 are SGHRS and YFSETQ. The full variable domain, rest sourced from reference TRBV5-1 and TRBJ2-1, is KAGVTQTPRYLIKTRGQQVTLSCSPISGHRSVSWYQQTPGQGLQFLFEYFSETQRNKGNFPGRFSGRQFSNSRSEMNVSTLELGDSALYLCASSLTDSYNEQFFGPGTRLTVL.

The chain has TRBV5-1 and TRBJ2-7, with 10 bases matching TRBD2. Trimming took 0 bases from V and 4 from J; bases not matched to a gene: 7. There are 16 residues in the CDR3. The V gene's germline CDR1 is SGHRS and CDR2 YFSETQ. The CDR3 DNA sequence: TGCGCCAGCAGCTTGGAGAGCGGGGGGGCTACGTACGAGCAGTACTTC. Translating it yields CASSLESGGATYEQYF.

The chain uses TRBV7-8 and TRBJ1-2; the match to TRBD1 covers 7 bases. Germline CDR1 and CDR2: SGHVS and FQNEAQ. This CDR3 has 18 amino acids. V shed 1 base and J 0 bases; nucleotides not matched to a gene: 11. The DNA of the CDR3 is TGTGCCAGCAGCTTAGTACAGGGGATTTCACCAGCTAACTATGGCTACACCTTC. Protein sequence: CASSLVQGISPANYGYTF.

This chain connects TRBV5-1 to TRBJ1-4; the match to TRBD1 covers 9 bases. The CDR3 extends over 14 amino acids. Germline assignment: CDR1 SGHRS and CDR2 YFSETQ. V lost 5 bases to trimming and J lost 8 bases; unmatched junction nucleotides: 7. The CDR3 sequence is CASSTGGAGEKLFF. The DNA for the CDR3 is TGCGCCAGCAGTACAGGGGGCGCGGGGGAAAAACTGTTTTTT.

The chain recombines TRBV24-1 with TRBJ2-3; D unresolved. Trimming stripped 0 bases from V and 0 bases from J, with 6 bases between. CDR3 length: 15 residues. Germline assignment: CDR1 KGHDR and CDR2 SFDVKD. CDR3 nucleotide sequence: TGTGCCACCAGTGATTTGACAGAGAGCACAGATACGCAGTATTTT. Its protein product is CATSDLTESTDTQYF.

The chain uses TRBV6-5 and TRBJ1-4; 10 bases align to TRBD1. The germline gives CDR1 MNHEY, CDR2 SVGAGI. Trimming took 6 bases from V and 8 from J; bases not matched to a gene: 9. CDR3 size: 15 residues. The DNA for the CDR3 is TGTGCCAGCAGCGGCCCTGGGACAGGGGTGGAAAAACTGTTTTTT. Its protein product is CASSGPGTGVEKLFF.

The rearrangement uses TRBV6-4 and TRBJ2-7; 9 bases are a match to TRBD2. Germline trimming cut 2 bases from V and 2 bases from J; bases unmatched to any gene: 16. The CDR3 length is 19 residues. Germline-derived CDR1 and CDR2 are MRHNA and SNTAGT. DNA for the CDR3: TGTGCCAGCAGTGACGGGCATGGGTTCTGCGGGGGGGACACCTACGAGCAGTACTTC. Translation: CASSDGHGFCGGDTYEQYF.

This chain links TRBV19 with TRBJ1-5, with 7 positions matching TRBD1. V lost 5 bases and J lost 6; bases outside the gene matches: 4. The CDR3 extends over 13 amino acids. Germline V gene data show CDR1 as LNHDA and CDR2 as SQIVND (reference sequence). Here the CDR3 reads CASSPNRGQPQHF. For the CDR3, the DNA is TGTGCCAGTAGTCCTAACAGGGGTCAGCCCCAGCATTTT.

This clone occurred a few times. The CDR3 DNA sequence: TGTGCCAGCAGCTTTACGGGAGCACTTTCCTACGAGCAGTACTTC. Protein: CASSFTGALSYEQYF. This chain uses TRBV5-5 with TRBJ2-7; tentatively, D is TRBD2 (6 bases). V was cut by 2 bases and J by 1 base, with 13 bases left in between. Germline V gene data show CDR1 as SGHKS and CDR2 as YYEKEE (reference sequence). CDR3 size: 15 residues.